The 27 T cell receptor beta chains presented below share a single source sample, sequenced in a study of response to subunit inactivated influenza vaccine. One entry per CDR3 protein results from TCRdb running MiXCR on the RT-PCR reads. Among about 780,000 distinct CDR3 sequences listed, roughly 20% were seen once. The sample in question was PBMCs from blood, obtained more than 4 days after vaccination. The receptors were gathered from a man in his forties or fifties who received an inactivated influenza vaccine.

This chain uses TRBV20-1 with TRBJ2-1, with 9 bases matching TRBD2. This CDR3 region has 14 residues. The V gene end was trimmed by 1 base and the J gene end by 5 bases; junction bases not matched to a gene: 3. Germline loops: CDR1 DFQATT, CDR2 SNEGSKA (reference sequence). Here the CDR3 DNA reads TGCAGTGCTAGAGGACTAGCGGATAACAATGAGCAGTTCTTC. Amino acid sequence: CSARGLADNNEQFF.

This clonotype was seen only a few times. The chain carries TRBV15 and TRBJ2-1; D unresolved. The V gene lost 5 bases and the J gene lost 7 bases, with 12 bases spanning the gap. The CDR3 sequence is 13 residues long. Germline CDR1 and CDR2: LNHNV and YYDKDF (reference sequence). DNA for the CDR3: TGTGCCACCAGCTTGACTGGACCGAATGAGCAGTTCTTC. The encoded protein is CATSLTGPNEQFF.

This clonotype was detected ten times or more. The chain employs TRBV12-3 or TRBV12-4 and TRBJ1-6; 8 bases fit TRBD1. The CDR3 runs 14 residues. The V and J ends lost 3 bases and 8 bases, in that order; junction bases with no gene match: 3. CDR3 sequence (DNA): TGTGCCAGCAGTTTTCAGGGGGCGGATTCACCCCTCCACTTT. This gives the protein CASSFQGADSPLHF.

This clonotype was detected ten times or more. This chain links TRBV7-8 with TRBJ2-2; no firm D call. The germline V gene encodes CDR1 SGHVS and CDR2 FQNEAQ. CDR3 length: 17 residues. Trimming removed 1 base at V and 1 base at J, with 13 bases between. The CDR3 nucleotides read TGTGCCAGCAGCTTAGTTGGGCGCCAGATGAACACCGGGGAGCTGTTTTTT. Residues: CASSLVGRQMNTGELFF.

The chain joins TRBV6-1 to TRBJ1-5; the D gene is possibly TRBD1 (6 bases). Germline-derived CDR1 and CDR2 are MNHNS and SASEGT. The V gene lost 7 bases and the J gene lost 7 bases, with 11 bases spanning the gap. This CDR3 comprises 12 residues. Written as DNA, the CDR3 is TGTGCCAGCAAGGAACAGGGACAGCCCCAGCATTTT. Translating it yields CASKEQGQPQHF.

The CDR3 DNA is TGTGCCAGCAGCCAGACCGGTTGGCGGACAGGGGCGAACACCGGGGAGCTGTTTTTT. Translated, it gives CASSQTGWRTGANTGELFF. J is TRBJ2-2 and V is TRBV4-2; 9 nucleotides align to TRBD1. Germline CDR1 is LGHNA and CDR2 is YNFKEQ. This CDR3 contains 19 residues. Losses at the gene ends were 3 bases for V and 0 bases for J; bases not matched to a gene: 11.

The V and J genes are TRBV10-3 and TRBJ2-7, with 7 bases identical to TRBD1. This CDR3 region has 13 residues. Looked up from germline, CDR1 is ENHRY and CDR2 is SYGVKD. V lost 10 bases to trimming and J lost 5 bases; unmatched junction nucleotides: 11. The CDR3: CASRQGVSHEQYF. CDR3 nucleotide sequence: TGTGCCAGTAGACAGGGTGTCTCTCACGAGCAGTACTTC.

The J gene is TRBJ2-7, the V gene TRBV28; tentatively, D is TRBD1 (5 bases). The length of the CDR3 is 13 residues. Trimming removed 3 bases at V and 2 bases at J, with 8 bases between. Germline V gives CDR1 MDHEN, CDR2 SYDVKM. The CDR3 spells CASSFVTAYEQYF. Written as DNA, the CDR3 is TGTGCCAGCAGTTTTGTGACAGCCTACGAGCAGTACTTC.

V gene TRBV7-2 combines with J gene TRBJ2-5, with TRBD2 identical over 11 bases. The V and J ends lost 3 bases and 4 bases, in that order; junction bases with no gene match: 7. Germline V CDR1 and CDR2: SGHTA, FQGNSA. The CDR3 covers 16 residues. In DNA, the CDR3 is TGTGCCAGCAGCTTTCTAGCGGGGGGTCCGGGAGAGACCCAGTACTTC. It yields the protein CASSFLAGGPGETQYF.

The chain joins TRBV20-1 to TRBJ2-1; possibly TRBD1 for D (7 bases). The V end lost 6 bases, the J end lost 4 bases, and 16 bases lay between the germline ends. CDR1 and CDR2 from the germline V gene are DFQATT and SNEGSKA (reference sequence). The CDR3 covers 14 residues. The CDR3: CSAMGGQLYNEQFF. The CDR3, as DNA: TGCAGTGCCATGGGGGGACAGCTTTACAATGAGCAGTTCTTC.

This sequence joins TRBV20-1 and TRBJ2-1; 7 bases line up with TRBD1. The CDR3 extends over 13 amino acids. V was clipped by 6 bases and J by 1 base; unmatched bases: 3. Germline assignment: CDR1 DFQATT and CDR2 SNEGSKA (reference sequence). The CDR3 spells CSADRVSYNEQFF. The CDR3, as DNA: TGCAGTGCCGACAGGGTGTCCTACAATGAGCAGTTCTTC.

The chain recombines TRBV11-2 with TRBJ2-5; no clear D gene. Germline values: CDR1 SGHAT, CDR2 FQNNGV. The germline V and J ends were trimmed by 2 bases and 1 base, with 11 bases remaining between them. This CDR3 region has 15 residues. The CDR3 loop reads CASSLLYTRQETQYF. Written as DNA, the CDR3 is TGTGCCAGCAGCTTACTATATACTCGCCAAGAGACCCAGTACTTC.

The CDR3 protein is CASSLVGPSYNSPLHF. The CDR3 region has the DNA TGTGCCAGCAGCTTAGTAGGACCAAGCTATAATTCACCCCTCCACTTT. The chain couples TRBV7-9 to TRBJ1-6; no reliable D call. The CDR3 runs 16 residues. CDR1 SEHNR and CDR2 FQNEAQ come from the germline V gene (reference sequence). V dropped 1 base and J dropped 3 bases, with 10 bases sitting between them.

The chain links TRBV5-1 to TRBJ2-3, with 10 positions matching TRBD2. The germline CDR1 and CDR2 sequences are SGHRS and YFSETQ. Trimming cost V 4 bases and J 2 bases; bases outside gene matches: 4. This CDR3 has 15 amino acids. CDR3 loop: CASSGTSAFTDTQYF. CDR3 bases: TGCGCCAGCAGCGGGACTAGCGCGTTCACAGATACGCAGTATTTT.

This clonotype showed up many times. In DNA form, the CDR3 reads TGCAGTGCTAGTTGGGATCGGGGCTACACCTTC. Amino acids: CSASWDRGYTF. The rearrangement joins TRBV20-1 to TRBJ1-2; no definite D call. CDR3 size: 11 residues. V shed 3 bases and J shed 8 bases, with 10 bases lying between them. Germline CDR1 is DFQATT and CDR2 is SNEGSKA (reference sequence).

This clonotype has a handful of counts. V is TRBV2 and J is TRBJ2-5; D ambiguous. The CDR3 has 12 amino acids. Germline V gene data show CDR1 as SNHLY and CDR2 as FYNNEI. V lost 3 bases to trimming and J lost 1 base, with 3 bases between them. CDR3 sequence reads: CASSEAQETQYF. The CDR3 region has the DNA TGTGCCAGCAGTGAGGCCCAAGAGACCCAGTACTTC.

This clonotype appeared a few times. V and J are TRBV4-2 and TRBJ2-7; D is perhaps TRBD2 (6 bases). Germline CDR1 reads LGHNA; CDR2 reads YNFKEQ. CDR3 length equals 14 residues. V lost 0 bases to trimming and J lost 3 bases, with 9 bases between them. As DNA, the CDR3 is TGTGCCAGCAGCCAAGAGAGTAGCGGCTACGAGCAGTACTTC. Translated: CASSQESSGYEQYF.

The table lists this clonotype with many counts. V usage is TRBV20-1 and J usage is TRBJ2-3, with 7 bases fitting TRBD2. This CDR3 spans 12 amino acids. Germline CDR1 DFQATT, CDR2 SNEGSKA (reference sequence). Losses at the gene ends were 5 bases for V and 5 bases for J; bases not matched to a gene: 4. The CDR3 spells CSAPPGGDTQYF. CDR3 sequence (DNA): TGCAGTGCTCCACCGGGGGGAGATACGCAGTATTTT.

The chain combines TRBV28 with TRBJ2-7, with D perhaps being TRBD1 or TRBD2 (5 bases each). The V gene lost 7 bases and the J gene lost 4 bases, with 11 bases spanning the gap. Germline V gene lookup returns CDR1 MDHEN and CDR2 SYDVKM. The CDR3 length is 12 residues. The CDR3 DNA follows: TGTGCCAGCACGGGACGGAGATACGAGCAGTACTTC. It codes for CASTGRRYEQYF.

This rearrangement joins TRBV7-2 to TRBJ1-1; no firm D call. CDR1 and CDR2 from the germline V gene are SGHTA and FQGNSA. The CDR3 sequence is 14 residues long. V was trimmed by 5 bases and J by 0 bases, leaving 10 bases between them. The CDR3 sequence: CASSPSTVNTEAFF. CDR3 sequence (DNA): TGTGCCAGCAGCCCTTCAACAGTGAACACTGAAGCTTTCTTT.

This rearrangement joins TRBV5-1 to TRBJ2-7, with 7 nucleotides matching TRBD1. Germline trimming cut 0 bases from V and 4 bases from J; bases unmatched to any gene: 7. CDR1 SGHRS and CDR2 YFSETQ come from the germline V gene. This CDR3 has 15 residues. In DNA form, the CDR3 reads TGCGCCAGCAGCTTGGTTAGCCAGGGGGAGTACGAGCAGTACTTC. Translation gives CASSLVSQGEYEQYF.

The chain recombines TRBV11-1 with TRBJ1-1; D is uncertain. The V end was cut by 5 bases, the J end by 6 bases, with 13 bases between. Germline CDR1 is SGHAT and CDR2 is FQDESV (reference sequence). This CDR3 is built from 13 residues. The CDR3 nucleotides are TGTGCCAGCAGCGGACTTGGGAGGCCTGAAGCTTTCTTT. As protein: CASSGLGRPEAFF.

Only a few counts were recorded for this clonotype. The chain recombines TRBV11-2 with TRBJ2-3; D not resolved. Trimming removed 3 bases from V and 4 bases from J, with 11 bases in between. The germline V gene encodes CDR1 SGHAT and CDR2 FQNNGV. CDR3 length equals 14 residues. In DNA, the CDR3 is TGTGCCAGCAGCTTGGGCCAGCTGTCAGATACGCAGTATTTT. Translating it yields CASSLGQLSDTQYF.

This clonotype came up a few times. The CDR3 DNA reads TGTGCCAGCAGATCTGCCCTGTACAATGAGCAGTTCTTC. Translating it yields CASRSALYNEQFF. This chain connects TRBV3-1 to TRBJ2-1; unclear D gene. In germline, CDR1 is LGHDT, CDR2 YNNKEL (reference sequence). The germline V and J ends were trimmed by 6 bases and 4 bases, with 10 bases remaining between them. The CDR3 runs to 13 residues.

The rearrangement uses TRBV12-3 or TRBV12-4 and TRBJ2-1; no reliable D call. The CDR3 covers 12 residues. Deletions cut 6 bases from V and 4 bases from J, with 7 bases between. The chain's CDR3 is CASSNLYNEQFF. The CDR3 nucleotides are TGTGCCAGCAGCAACCTATACAATGAGCAGTTCTTC.

The genes are TRBV7-2 and TRBJ1-4, with TRBD1 identical over 9 bases. CDR1 is SGHTA, CDR2 FQGNSA, per germline. The junction had 12 bases not matched to a gene; V was cut back by 0 bases and J by 1 base. The CDR3 sequence is 20 residues long. The CDR3 region has the DNA TGTGCCAGCAGCTTAGCCGAGGACAGGGGCCTTATGATAACTAATGAAAAACTGTTTTTT. Residues: CASSLAEDRGLMITNEKLFF. The full variable domain, with the rest looked up from reference TRBV7-2 and TRBJ1-4, is GAGVSQSPSNKVTEKGKDVELRCDPISGHTALYWYRQSLGQGLEFLIYFQGNSAPDKSGLPSDRFSAERTGGSVSTLTIQRTQQEDSAVYLCASSLAEDRGLMITNEKLFFGSGTQLSVL.

This CDR3 reads CATSARTGFTGELFF. CDR3 in DNA: TGTGCCACCAGTGCCCGGACAGGGTTCACCGGGGAGCTGTTTTTT. This rearrangement joins TRBV24-1 to TRBJ2-2; TRBD1 agrees at 8 bases. CDR3 length equals 15 residues. From germline, CDR1 is KGHDR and CDR2 SFDVKD. Unmatched junction bases numbered 5, after V lost 5 bases and J lost 4 bases.